This T cell receptor (beta chain) was sequenced in a study of blood T cell repertoires in COVID-19. Background on the study: Two consecutive negative NP/OP PCR tests, clearance, or resolved symptoms defined Cohort 3 recovery.

Cohort allocation depended upon clinical history that participants reported. As originally analysed: Estimated nucleated cell counts came from reference gene primer amplification. Profiled with immunoSEQ multiplex PCR; TCRdb holds only in-frame clones, not every one. V and J calls and clone size are given by that table; D and trimming were obtained from the DNA. The sample has roughly 140,000 clones; 84% are singletons. This CDR3 contains 13 residues. Germline loops: CDR1 SGHRS, CDR2 YFSETQ. V gave up 3 bases and J gave up 5 bases, with 11 bases separating them. Sequencing was performed on PBMCs or T cells enriched from blood (not recorded which). This clonotype originated in a man in his fifties or sixties in a cohort exposed to, infected with or recovered from COVID-19 (not recorded which). This chain uses TRBV5-1 with TRBJ2-5, with D maybe TRBD2 (6 bases). The CDR3 bases are TGCGCCAGCAGCTCGGAGGGCCATGAGACCCAGTACTTC. The encoded protein is CASSSEGHETQYF.